One and the same sample provided the 24 T cell receptor beta chains below, sequenced in a study of cytomegalovirus exposure and HLA in healthy donors. PCR involved 60 Vbeta and 13 Jbeta primers. Here immunoSEQ multiplex PCR was the method, and the copy in TCRdb shows in-frame clones only, minus some. Here the sample spans roughly 140,000 clones, approximately 83% being singletons. Sequenced: PBMCs. The origin of the receptors is a woman aged 40 to 49 in good health and CMV-seronegative.

Points on this clone: Its ends do not fully match the called genes, so a read error is possible. The chain's CDR3 is CSSSLVVYEQYF. DNA of the CDR3: TGTTCCAGCAGCTTAGTCGTCTACGAGCAGTACTTC. The gene calls are TRBV7-9 and TRBJ2-7; D unclear. The CDR3 totals 12 residues. Germline CDR1 SEHNR, CDR2 FQNEAQ (reference sequence).

The table lists this clone with a count of one. The chain employs TRBV19 and TRBJ1-2, with TRBD1 identical over 10 bases. Germline V gene sequence: CDR1 LNHDA, CDR2 SQIVND (reference sequence). The CDR3 length is 14 residues. The junction had 3 bases not matched to a gene; V was cut back by 6 bases and J by 2 bases. Here the CDR3 reads CASRGTGANYGYTF. CDR3 sequence (DNA): TGTGCCAGTAGGGGGACAGGGGCAAACTATGGCTACACCTTC.

The chain uses TRBV7-9 and TRBJ1-2, with a weak D call TRBD1 (5 bases). V was shortened by 5 bases and J by 4 bases, with 14 bases between the two germline ends. This CDR3 has 14 amino acids. Germline CDR1 is SEHNR and CDR2 is FQNEAQ (reference sequence). The CDR3: CASSLDRNPYGYTF. For the CDR3, the DNA is TGTGCCAGCAGCCTCGACAGAAATCCCTATGGCTACACCTTC.

The chain employs TRBV5-1 and TRBJ2-7; a possible D gene is TRBD1 (6 bases). The CDR3 has 15 residues. Trimming shortened V by 4 bases and J by 5 bases, and 19 bases separated the two germline ends. Germline lookup yields CDR1 SGHRS and CDR2 YFSETQ. The CDR3 bases are TGCGCCAGCAGCCCAGAAACAGGGCTTGGGCACGAGCAGTACTTC. Translation gives CASSPETGLGHEQYF.

The V call is TRBV19, the J call TRBJ2-3, with D unresolved. Germline assignment: CDR1 LNHDA and CDR2 SQIVND (reference sequence). V lost 3 bases and J lost 4, with 2 bases in between. This CDR3 region has 11 residues. CDR3 residues: CASSIADTQYF. The CDR3, as DNA: TGTGCCAGTAGTATCGCAGATACGCAGTATTTT.

This chain links TRBV19 with TRBJ1-3, with a weak D call TRBD1 (6 bases). V was clipped by 3 bases and J by 6 bases, with 15 bases between them. The CDR3 runs to 15 residues. Germline V gene sequence: CDR1 LNHDA, CDR2 SQIVND (reference sequence). The CDR3 sequence is CASSILGGWENTIYF. The DNA of the CDR3 is TGTGCCAGTAGTATTCTTGGGGGCTGGGAAAACACCATATATTTT.

V usage is TRBV20-1 and J usage is TRBJ2-5; maybe TRBD1 (6 bases). Gene TRBJ2-7 matches the end of the DNA better, so the J call may be wrong. Germline CDR1 DFQATT, CDR2 SNEGSKA (reference sequence). The CDR3 extends over 11 amino acids. Written as DNA, the CDR3 is TGCAGTGCCGATACAGGGAACGAGCAGTACTTC. Translating gives CSADTGNEQYF.

The chain has TRBV18 and TRBJ1-5; 8 nucleotides agree with TRBD1. Trimming at V came to 5 bases and at J to 2 bases, leaving 2 bases not matched to a gene. CDR3 length: 14 amino acids. Germline V CDR1 and CDR2: KGHSH, LQKENI. The CDR3 region is CASSSGQGNQPQHF. In DNA, the CDR3 is TGTGCCAGCTCATCGGGACAGGGCAATCAGCCCCAGCATTTT.

The V and J genes are TRBV5-1 and TRBJ2-7; tentatively, D is TRBD1 (7 bases). Germline assignment: CDR1 SGHRS and CDR2 YFSETQ. V was pared by 1 base and J by 3 bases, with 14 bases between. The CDR3 has 15 amino acids. CDR3 coding DNA: TGCGCCAGCAGCTTGCGGGCAGGGGGGATCTACGAGCAGTACTTC. It specifies CASSLRAGGIYEQYF.

The rearrangement joins TRBV19 to TRBJ2-7; no reliable D call. V shed 1 base and J shed 0 bases, with 19 bases lying between them. The CDR3 is 18 amino acids. Germline V gene lookup returns CDR1 LNHDA and CDR2 SQIVND (reference sequence). CDR3 protein: CASSIVPGLRTSSYEQYF. For the CDR3, the DNA is TGTGCCAGTAGTATAGTGCCGGGTCTCCGAACCAGCTCCTACGAGCAGTACTTC.

The rearrangement joins TRBV2 to TRBJ1-2; D gene unclear. The CDR3 contains 13 residues. CDR1 and CDR2 from the germline V gene are SNHLY and FYNNEI. Trimming cost V 4 bases and J 7 bases, with 13 bases left between them. This CDR3 reads CASSVLEQSGYTF. In nucleotides, the CDR3 is TGTGCCAGCAGTGTCCTCGAGCAAAGTGGCTACACCTTC.

A few counts support this clone. The chain recombines TRBV5-1 with TRBJ2-5, with 7 bases identical to TRBD1. TRBJ2-7 matches the DNA end more closely, so the J call is doubtful. The CDR3 has 14 amino acids. CDR1 SGHRS and CDR2 YFSETQ come from the germline V gene. The CDR3 reads CASSWGQIISEQYF. CDR3 in DNA: TGCGCCAGCAGCTGGGGACAGATCATCTCCGAGCAGTACTTC.

V gene TRBV6-1 combines with J gene TRBJ1-4; D is uncertain. CDR3 length: 12 residues. Trimming pared 6 bases from V and 8 bases from J, leaving 10 bases between. Per the germline V gene, CDR1 is MNHNS and CDR2 is SASEGT. The CDR3 DNA is TGTGCCAGCAGAAACCCCGGGGAAAAACTGTTTTTT. It translates to CASRNPGEKLFF.

This chain connects TRBV15 to TRBJ2-3; 7 bases match TRBD1. V was clipped by 6 bases and J by 1 base; unmatched bases: 16. From germline, CDR1 is LNHNV and CDR2 YYDKDF (reference sequence). The CDR3 sequence is 18 residues long. CDR3 in amino acids: CATSPDSMTGPRTDTQYF. DNA for the CDR3: TGTGCCACCAGTCCCGATTCCATGACAGGGCCCCGCACAGATACGCAGTATTTT.

The rearrangement links TRBV5-4 to TRBJ1-3; D remains ambiguous. Trimming shortened V by 0 bases and J by 2 bases, and 9 bases separated the two germline ends. The CDR3 contains 15 residues. CDR1 and CDR2 (germline): SGHNT, YYREEE (reference sequence). CDR3 amino acids: CASSLDRQPGNTIYF. In DNA, the CDR3 is TGTGCCAGCAGCTTGGATCGACAACCTGGAAACACCATATATTTT.

This chain joins TRBV18 and TRBJ1-1; D possibly corresponds to TRBD1 (6 bases). The CDR3 extends over 13 amino acids. The V gene lost 3 bases and the J gene lost 6 bases, with 11 bases spanning the gap. In germline, CDR1 is KGHSH, CDR2 LQKENI. For the CDR3, the DNA is TGTGCCAGCTCACCTCAGGGGCTCTCTGAAGCTTTCTTT. Translating gives CASSPQGLSEAFF.

The chain employs TRBV18 and TRBJ2-1; 13 nucleotides match TRBD2. Germline loops: CDR1 KGHSH, CDR2 LQKENI. The ends lost 4 bases at V and 7 bases at J; junction bases unmatched: 7. CDR3 length: 16 amino acids. The CDR3 reads CASSHPGLAGMNEQFF. DNA of the CDR3: TGTGCCAGCTCACATCCGGGACTAGCGGGAATGAATGAGCAGTTCTTC.

This chain connects TRBV19 to TRBJ1-2; D is perhaps TRBD1 (6 bases). The CDR3 is 14 residues long. Germline V gives CDR1 LNHDA, CDR2 SQIVND (reference sequence). V shed 5 bases and J shed 4 bases, with 14 bases lying between them. CDR3: CASSLPQGTYGYTF. In nucleotides, the CDR3 is TGTGCCAGTAGTCTCCCACAGGGAACCTATGGCTACACCTTC.

This clone was seen once. This chain uses TRBV2 with TRBJ1-1; possible D gene TRBD1, 6 bases. Trimming shortened V by 3 bases and J by 9 bases, and 11 bases separated the two germline ends. CDR1 and CDR2 from the germline V gene are SNHLY and FYNNEI. This CDR3 contains 12 residues. CDR3 DNA sequence: TGTGCCAGCAGTGACGGGGGGCCGAAAGCTTTCTTT. Translating gives CASSDGGPKAFF.

The J gene is TRBJ2-2, the V gene TRBV5-8; 8 positions agree with TRBD2. V was clipped by 0 bases and J by 4 bases; unmatched bases: 2. Germline V lookup: CDR1 SGHTS, CDR2 YDEGEE. The length of the CDR3 is 15 residues. The CDR3: CASSLGSGGTGELFF. The CDR3, as DNA: TGTGCCAGCAGCTTGGGAAGCGGGGGCACCGGGGAGCTGTTTTTT.

The chain carries TRBV11-2 and TRBJ2-3, with 7 bases fitting TRBD2. CDR1 is SGHAT, CDR2 FQNNGV, per germline. This CDR3 is built from 16 residues. The ends lost 4 bases at V and 4 bases at J; junction bases unmatched: 11. DNA for the CDR3: TGTGCCAGCAGCTCCTCAGCGGGAATAAGACCAGATACGCAGTATTTT. It specifies CASSSSAGIRPDTQYF. The full variable domain, its missing parts supplied by reference TRBV11-2 and TRBJ2-3, is EAGVAQSPRYKIIEKRQSVAFWCNPISGHATLYWYQQILGQGPKLLIQFQNNGVVDDSQLPKDRFSAERLKGVDSTLKIQPAKLEDSAVYLCASSSSAGIRPDTQYFGPGTRLTVL.

The chain combines TRBV19 with TRBJ2-5; the D gene is possibly TRBD2 (6 bases). With 2 bases removed from V and 5 bases from J, the gap between germline ends came to 15 bases. CDR3 length: 15 residues. The germline CDR1 and CDR2 sequences are LNHDA and SQIVND (reference sequence). The CDR3 region is CASSIRGAGWETQYF. CDR3 bases: TGTGCCAGTAGTATAAGGGGAGCGGGTTGGGAGACCCAGTACTTC.

The V call is TRBV6-5, the J call TRBJ1-1; the match to TRBD1 covers 10 bases. The CDR3 is 15 residues long. With V trimmed by 0 bases and J by 4 bases, 2 bases remained unmatched. CDR1 and CDR2 (germline): MNHEY, SVGAGI. CDR3 residues: CASSYSDRGSTEAFF. The CDR3 DNA reads as TGTGCCAGCAGTTACTCGGACAGGGGGAGCACTGAAGCTTTCTTT.

In regard to this clone: Compared with germline, one end of the junction differs, possibly owing to a read error. This specimen includes other DNA sequences encoding the same CDR3. The chain joins TRBV27 to TRBJ1-4; possibly TRBD1 for D (6 bases). This CDR3 has 17 amino acids. CDR1 and CDR2 (germline): MNHEY, SMNVEV (reference sequence). DNA of the CDR3: TGTGCCAGCAGTGCGCCGCAGACAGGTCCAACTAATGAAAAGCTGTTTTTT. Its translation: CASSAPQTGPTNEKLFF.